The 14 T cell receptor beta chains listed next were all sequenced from one sample in a study of blood T cell repertoires in COVID-19. Here immunoSEQ multiplex PCR was the method, and the copy in TCRdb shows in-frame clones only, minus some. The data hold tens of thousands of clones, with approximately 85% observed a single time. Sequencing used peripheral blood. The source is a human donor in a cohort sampled during active COVID-19. The donor label of this sample is uncertain.

V usage is TRBV2 and J usage is TRBJ2-3, with D possibly matching TRBD2 (6 bases). CDR3 size: 15 residues. Deletions cut 6 bases from V and 2 bases from J, with 15 bases between. CDR1 SNHLY and CDR2 FYNNEI come from the germline V gene. The CDR3 DNA reads TGTGCCAGCAGGCCTGACGGGGGTCCCACAGATACGCAGTATTTT. It is translated as CASRPDGGPTDTQYF. Looking up the rest from reference TRBV2 and TRBJ2-3 gives the full variable domain: EPEVTQTPSHQVTQMGQEVILRCVPISNHLYFYWYRQILGQKVEFLVSFYNNEISEKSEIFDDQFSVERPDGSNFTLKIRSTKLEDSAMYFCASRPDGGPTDTQYFGPGTRLTVL.

The genes are TRBV11-1 and TRBJ1-1, with 11 bases identical to TRBD1. CDR1 is SGHAT and CDR2 is FQDESV in the germline V gene (reference sequence). This CDR3 comprises 13 residues. The V gene end was trimmed by 5 bases and the J gene end by 6 bases; junction bases not matched to a gene: 2. The CDR3 DNA sequence: TGTGCCAGCAGCGCGGACAGGGGGCCTGAAGCTTTCTTT. It codes for CASSADRGPEAFF.

The V gene is TRBV7-2, the J gene TRBJ2-5, with 9 positions matching TRBD2. Trimming cost V 5 bases and J 1 base; bases outside gene matches: 5. CDR1 is SGHTA and CDR2 is FQGNSA in the germline V gene. The CDR3 loop spans 15 amino acids. The CDR3 coding sequence is TGTGCCAGCAGCAACAGCGGGGGGCGCCAAGAGACCCAGTACTTC. Translating it yields CASSNSGGRQETQYF.

The chain combines TRBV3-1 (or the pseudogene TRBV3-2) with TRBJ2-5; D might be TRBD1 (6 bases). CDR1 and CDR2 from the germline V gene are LGHDT and YNNKEL (reference sequence). V lost 0 bases, J lost 1 base, and 9 bases lay in between. The CDR3 consists of 15 residues. This chain's CDR3 is CASSQEGHLQETQYF. CDR3 nucleotide sequence: TGTGCCAGCAGCCAAGAGGGACACCTCCAAGAGACCCAGTACTTC.

The chain is built from TRBV18 and TRBJ1-3; D is undetermined. The CDR3 contains 14 residues. The V and J ends lost 2 bases and 0 bases respectively, with 5 bases between them. CDR1 and CDR2 (germline): KGHSH, LQKENI. CDR3 sequence reads: CASSPNSSGNTIYF. CDR3 DNA: TGTGCCAGCTCACCAAACAGCTCTGGAAACACCATATATTTT.

The V gene is TRBV6-5, the J gene TRBJ1-3; no firm D call. This CDR3 has 15 residues. V gave up 6 bases and J gave up 2 bases, with 14 bases separating them. Germline V gene sequence: CDR1 MNHEY, CDR2 SVGAGI. CDR3: CASRPSFRTGNTIYF. In DNA form, the CDR3 reads TGTGCCAGCAGGCCTTCGTTCAGAACTGGAAACACCATATATTTT.

V gene TRBV6-5 combines with J gene TRBJ2-3; a weak D match, TRBD1 (6 bases). V lost 0 bases to trimming and J lost 3 bases, with 10 bases between them. This CDR3 has 15 amino acids. Per germline, CDR1 MNHEY and CDR2 SVGAGI. The CDR3 here is CASSYSQGWTDTQYF. The CDR3 coding sequence is TGTGCCAGCAGTTACTCGCAGGGGTGGACAGATACGCAGTATTTT.

The sample holds one count of this clone. J is TRBJ2-1 and V is TRBV6-1, with D perhaps matching TRBD1 (5 bases). V was trimmed by 1 base and J by 0 bases, leaving 13 bases between them. Germline-derived CDR1 and CDR2 are MNHNS and SASEGT. The CDR3 totals 17 residues. For the CDR3, the DNA is TGTGCCAGCAGTGAAGGCCAGGGCTTAAGCTCCTACAATGAGCAGTTCTTC. This gives the protein CASSEGQGLSSYNEQFF.

The gene calls are TRBV28 and TRBJ2-7; D not resolved. CDR3 length: 13 amino acids. Germline V CDR1 and CDR2: MDHEN, SYDVKM. V lost 4 bases, J lost 2 bases, and 9 bases lay in between. The DNA for the CDR3 is TGTGCCAGCAGTTCTCGGTTTCCCTACGAGCAGTACTTC. Protein product: CASSSRFPYEQYF.

The genes are TRBV6-1 and TRBJ1-5, with a tentative D call TRBD1 (6 bases). The CDR3 spans 15 residues. Germline V gene lookup returns CDR1 MNHNS and CDR2 SASEGT. The V and J ends lost 3 bases and 4 bases respectively, with 13 bases between them. CDR3 coding DNA: TGTGCCAGCAGTGACCTGACAGGCCTGAATCAGCCCCAGCATTTT. Protein sequence: CASSDLTGLNQPQHF.

The chain recombines TRBV6-5 with TRBJ1-1; perhaps TRBD1 as D (6 bases). Germline V gene data show CDR1 as MNHEY and CDR2 as SVGAGI. With 7 bases removed from V and 7 bases from J, the gap between germline ends came to 19 bases. CDR3 length: 14 amino acids. The CDR3 DNA is TGTGCCAGCACCACGGGGGGGCAGCGGAGTGAAGCTTTCTTT. This gives the protein CASTTGGQRSEAFF.

The V and J genes are TRBV25-1 and TRBJ1-2, with no clear D. The V end was cut by 1 base, the J end by 4 bases, with 10 bases between. The CDR3 runs 14 residues. CDR1 MGHDK and CDR2 SYGVNS come from the germline V gene. CDR3 region: CASSESGGSYGYTF. CDR3 bases: TGTGCCAGCAGTGAATCGGGAGGGAGCTATGGCTACACCTTC.

This clone occurred a few times. V gene TRBV27 combines with J gene TRBJ1-2; D perhaps matches TRBD1 (6 bases). Looked up from germline, CDR1 is MNHEY and CDR2 is SMNVEV (reference sequence). V lost 8 bases to trimming and J lost 5 bases, with 18 bases between them. The CDR3 runs to 14 residues. The DNA of the CDR3 is TGTGCCAGCCCTCAGACAGGACAAGGGTATGGCTACACCTTC. Encoded protein: CASPQTGQGYGYTF.

V and J are TRBV19 and TRBJ2-7, with TRBD1 matching 8 bases. Looked up from germline, CDR1 is LNHDA and CDR2 is SQIVND (reference sequence). V was pared by 11 bases and J by 6 bases, with 15 bases of the junction left unmatched. The CDR3 covers 14 residues. CDR3 protein: CASRAWTGLAEQYF. CDR3 sequence (DNA): TGTGCCTCGCGGGCGTGGACAGGGCTCGCCGAGCAGTACTTC.